There are a few counts of the clone carrying this T cell receptor (beta chain). The antigen remains undetermined. This entry is derived from a study of blood T cells in healthy people across ages. A second PCR, run for about 7 to 12 cycles, used a sample-barcoded 5' primer plus a J-beta primer mix. TCRdb re-analysed the 5' RACE reads in MiXCR, keeping a single row per CDR3 protein. The table shows about 780,000 distinct CDR3 sequences, with roughly 25% occurring only once. Whole-study findings and limits: TCR beta diversity, measured per million T cells, fell in a roughly linear way with age.

V dropped 6 bases and J dropped 2 bases, with 13 bases sitting between them. The CDR3 is 13 residues long. The V gene's germline CDR1 is DFQATT and CDR2 SNEGSKA (reference sequence). These same records also appear under a second study, on T cells of mothers and their children. From that study: RNA extracted was entirely used for cDNA synthesis, roughly 1.6 ug per 15 ul. Sequencing returned over 9 million TCR beta CDR3 reads per mother and some 3 million per child.

Sequencing was carried out using blood. The sequence was collected from a boy aged 5-17 years in good health. The chain couples TRBV20-1 to TRBJ1-2, with D hard to call. The CDR3 loop is CSAGSQRNYGYTF. The CDR3 nucleotides are TGCAGTGCAGGATCTCAGCGCAACTATGGCTACACCTTC.